Sequencing of this T cell receptor (beta chain) was carried out in a study of blood T cell repertoires in COVID-19. Study-level information: T cells, B-cell-depleted T cells, or PBMCs provided the cDNA or gDNA that served as material.

Methods used by the authors: By means of reference gene primer amplification, nucleated cell counts were estimated. Assay: immunoSEQ multiplex PCR; the TCRdb copy retains only in-frame clones and omits some. From that table come the V and J calls and clone size; the DNA was used to work out D and trimming. Of approximately 96,000 clones in the sample, 81% were seen once. Material for sequencing was peripheral blood. This TCR was recovered from a woman of 80 years or more with acute or convalescent COVID-19.

Written as DNA, the CDR3 is TGTGCCAGCAGTCGACAGATCGTCTTTTACAATGAGCAGTTCTTC. It yields the protein CASSRQIVFYNEQFF. The genes are TRBV2 and TRBJ2-1; tentatively, D is TRBD1 (5 bases). Per the germline V gene, CDR1 is SNHLY and CDR2 is FYNNEI. This CDR3 spans 15 amino acids. The germline V and J ends were trimmed by 5 bases and 4 bases, with 15 bases remaining between them.